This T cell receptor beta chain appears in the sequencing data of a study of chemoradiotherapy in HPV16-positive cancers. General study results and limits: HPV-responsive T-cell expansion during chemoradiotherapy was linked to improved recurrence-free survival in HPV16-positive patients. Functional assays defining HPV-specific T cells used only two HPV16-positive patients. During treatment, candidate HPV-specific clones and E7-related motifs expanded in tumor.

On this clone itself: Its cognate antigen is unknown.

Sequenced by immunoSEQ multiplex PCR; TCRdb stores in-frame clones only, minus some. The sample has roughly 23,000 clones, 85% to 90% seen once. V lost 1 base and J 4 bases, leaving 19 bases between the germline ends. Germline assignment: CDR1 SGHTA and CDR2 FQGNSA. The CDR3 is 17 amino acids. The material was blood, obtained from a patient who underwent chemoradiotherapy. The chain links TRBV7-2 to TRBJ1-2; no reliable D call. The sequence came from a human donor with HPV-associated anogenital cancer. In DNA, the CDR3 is TGTGCCAGCAGCTTAGGATCTATCAATATGGCCAGCTATGGCTACACCTTC. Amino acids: CASSLGSINMASYGYTF.